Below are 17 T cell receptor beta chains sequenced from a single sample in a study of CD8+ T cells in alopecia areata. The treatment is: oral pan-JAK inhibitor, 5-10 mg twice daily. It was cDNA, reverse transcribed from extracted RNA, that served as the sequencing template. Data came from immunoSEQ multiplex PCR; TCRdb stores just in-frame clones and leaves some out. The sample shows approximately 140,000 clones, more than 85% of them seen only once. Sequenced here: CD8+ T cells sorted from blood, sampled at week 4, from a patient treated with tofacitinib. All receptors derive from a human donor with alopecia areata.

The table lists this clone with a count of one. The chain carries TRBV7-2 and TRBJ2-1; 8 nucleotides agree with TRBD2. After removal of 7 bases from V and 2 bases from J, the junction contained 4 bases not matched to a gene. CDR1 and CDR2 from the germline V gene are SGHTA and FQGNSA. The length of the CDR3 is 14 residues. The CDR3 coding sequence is TGTGCCAGCAATAGCGGGGACGCCTACAATGAGCAGTTCTTC. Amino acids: CASNSGDAYNEQFF. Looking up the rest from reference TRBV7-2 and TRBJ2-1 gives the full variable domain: GAGVSQSPSNKVTEKGKDVELRCDPISGHTALYWYRQSLGQGLEFLIYFQGNSAPDKSGLPSDRFSAERTGGSVSTLTIQRTQQEDSAVYLCASNSGDAYNEQFFGPGTRLTVL.

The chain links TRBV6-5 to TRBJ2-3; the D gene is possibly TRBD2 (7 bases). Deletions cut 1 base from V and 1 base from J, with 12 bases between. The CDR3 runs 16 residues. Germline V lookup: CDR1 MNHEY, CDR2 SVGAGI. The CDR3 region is CASSYWGGGGTDTQYF. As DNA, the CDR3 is TGTGCCAGCAGTTACTGGGGAGGGGGTGGCACAGATACGCAGTATTTT.

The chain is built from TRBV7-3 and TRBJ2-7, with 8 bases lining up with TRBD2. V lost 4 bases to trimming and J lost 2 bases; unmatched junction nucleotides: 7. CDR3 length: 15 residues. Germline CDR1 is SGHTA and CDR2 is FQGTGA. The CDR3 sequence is CASSSSTGGAYEQYF. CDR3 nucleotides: TGTGCCAGCAGCTCCTCGACGGGAGGGGCCTACGAGCAGTACTTC.

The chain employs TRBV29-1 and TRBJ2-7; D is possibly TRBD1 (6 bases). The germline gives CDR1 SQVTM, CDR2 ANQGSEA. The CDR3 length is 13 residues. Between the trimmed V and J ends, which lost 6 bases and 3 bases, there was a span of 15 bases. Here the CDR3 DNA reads TGCAGCGTCCTACTGACAGGATACTACGAGCAGTACTTC. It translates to CSVLLTGYYEQYF.

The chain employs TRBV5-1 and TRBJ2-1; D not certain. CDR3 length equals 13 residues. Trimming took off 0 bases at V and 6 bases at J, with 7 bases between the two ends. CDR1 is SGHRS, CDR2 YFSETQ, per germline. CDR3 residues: CASSLVDGNEQFF. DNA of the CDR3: TGCGCCAGCAGCTTGGTTGACGGCAATGAGCAGTTCTTC.

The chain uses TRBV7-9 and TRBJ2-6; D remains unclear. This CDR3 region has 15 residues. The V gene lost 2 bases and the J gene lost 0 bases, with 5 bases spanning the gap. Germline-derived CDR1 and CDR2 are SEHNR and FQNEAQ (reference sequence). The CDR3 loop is CASSLSGSGANVLTF. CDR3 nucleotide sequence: TGTGCCAGCAGCTTAAGTGGCTCTGGGGCCAACGTCCTGACTTTC.

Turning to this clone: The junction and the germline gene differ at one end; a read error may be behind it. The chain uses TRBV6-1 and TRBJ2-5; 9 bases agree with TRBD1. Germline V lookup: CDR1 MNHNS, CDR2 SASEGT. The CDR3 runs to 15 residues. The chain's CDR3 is CASREGQGRQETQYF. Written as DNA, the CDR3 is TGTGCCAGCAGGGAAGGACAGGGGAGGCAAGAGACCCAGTACTTC.

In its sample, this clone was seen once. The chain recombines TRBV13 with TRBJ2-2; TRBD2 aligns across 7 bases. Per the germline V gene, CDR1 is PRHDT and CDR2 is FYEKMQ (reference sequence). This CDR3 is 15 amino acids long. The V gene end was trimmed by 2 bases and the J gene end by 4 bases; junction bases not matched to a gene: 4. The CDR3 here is CASSLRGGGTGELFF. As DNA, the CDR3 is TGTGCCAGCAGCTTAAGGGGCGGGGGCACCGGGGAGCTGTTTTTT.

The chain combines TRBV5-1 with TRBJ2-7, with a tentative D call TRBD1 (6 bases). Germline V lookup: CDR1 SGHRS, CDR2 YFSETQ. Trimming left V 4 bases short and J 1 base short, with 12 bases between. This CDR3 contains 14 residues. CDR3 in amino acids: CASSPPDSSYEQYF. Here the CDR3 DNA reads TGCGCCAGCAGCCCACCGGACAGTTCCTACGAGCAGTACTTC.

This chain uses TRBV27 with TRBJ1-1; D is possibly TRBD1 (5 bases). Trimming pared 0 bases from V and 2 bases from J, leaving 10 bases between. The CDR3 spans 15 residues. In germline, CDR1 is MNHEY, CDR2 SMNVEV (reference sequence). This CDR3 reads CASSLSRRGNTEAFF. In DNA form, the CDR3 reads TGTGCCAGCAGTTTATCGAGGAGGGGCAACACTGAAGCTTTCTTT.

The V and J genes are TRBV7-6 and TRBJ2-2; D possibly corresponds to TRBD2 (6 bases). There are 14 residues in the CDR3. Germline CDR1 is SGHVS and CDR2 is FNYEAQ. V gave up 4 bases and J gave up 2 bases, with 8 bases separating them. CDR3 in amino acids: CASSYGTNTGELFF. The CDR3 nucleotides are TGTGCCAGCAGCTATGGGACTAACACCGGGGAGCTGTTTTTT.

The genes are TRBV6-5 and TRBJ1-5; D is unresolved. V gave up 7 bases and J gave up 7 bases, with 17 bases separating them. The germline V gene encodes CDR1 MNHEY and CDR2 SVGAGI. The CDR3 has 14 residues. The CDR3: CASKPSTLGQPQHF. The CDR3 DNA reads TGTGCCAGCAAGCCGTCGACTCTTGGCCAGCCCCAGCATTTT.

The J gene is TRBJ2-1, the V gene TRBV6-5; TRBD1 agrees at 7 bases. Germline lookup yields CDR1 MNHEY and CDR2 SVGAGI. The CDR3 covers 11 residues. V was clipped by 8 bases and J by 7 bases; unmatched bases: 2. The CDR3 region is CASQTGNEQFF. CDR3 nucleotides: TGTGCCAGCCAGACAGGGAATGAGCAGTTCTTC.

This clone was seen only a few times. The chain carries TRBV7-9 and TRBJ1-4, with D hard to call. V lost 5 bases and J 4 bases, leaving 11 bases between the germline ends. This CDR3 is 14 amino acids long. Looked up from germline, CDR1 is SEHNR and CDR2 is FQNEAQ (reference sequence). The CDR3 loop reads CASSGSELNEKLFF. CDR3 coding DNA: TGTGCCAGCAGCGGGTCGGAACTTAATGAAAAACTGTTTTTT.

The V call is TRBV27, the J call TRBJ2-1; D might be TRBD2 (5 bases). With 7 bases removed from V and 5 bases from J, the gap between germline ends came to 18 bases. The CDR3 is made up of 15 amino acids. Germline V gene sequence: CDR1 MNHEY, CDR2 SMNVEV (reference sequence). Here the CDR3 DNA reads TGTGCCAGCACCGCACCCGGACTTCGAAACAATGAGCAGTTCTTC. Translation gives CASTAPGLRNNEQFF.

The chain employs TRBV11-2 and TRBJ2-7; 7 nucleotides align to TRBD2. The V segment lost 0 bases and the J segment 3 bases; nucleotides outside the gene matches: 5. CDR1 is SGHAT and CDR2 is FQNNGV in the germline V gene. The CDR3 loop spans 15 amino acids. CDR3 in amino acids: CASSLELAELYEQYF. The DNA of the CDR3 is TGTGCCAGCAGCTTAGAGCTAGCGGAGCTCTACGAGCAGTACTTC.

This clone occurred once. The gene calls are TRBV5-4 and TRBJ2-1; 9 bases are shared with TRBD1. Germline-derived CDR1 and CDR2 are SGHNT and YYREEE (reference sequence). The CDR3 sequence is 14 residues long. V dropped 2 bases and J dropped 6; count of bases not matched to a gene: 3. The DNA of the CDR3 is TGTGCCAGCAGCTTAGTGACAGGGGGCAATGAGCAGTTCTTC. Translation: CASSLVTGGNEQFF. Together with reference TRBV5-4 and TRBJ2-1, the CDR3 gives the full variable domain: ETGVTQSPTHLIKTRGQQVTLRCSSQSGHNTVSWYQQALGQGPQFIFQYYREEENGRGNFPPRFSGLQFPNYSSELNVNALELDDSALYLCASSLVTGGNEQFFGPGTRLTVL.